This T cell receptor beta chain was sequenced in a study of metastatic and nonmetastatic thyroid tumors. Study-wide background: Samples came from malignant and benign thyroid patients, and repertoires were compared across blood and tumor or nodule tissue.

No treatment had been given to any patient before thyroid surgery. Overall study findings and caveats: TCR beta diversity was reportedly significantly higher in malignant thyroid tumors than benign nodules, in blood and tumor.

This clone is judged medium-sized. Its antigen is still unknown. As originally analysed: The study's classifier, a distant-metastasis tool for papillary thyroid cancer, was built using CDR3 differences across clinicopathological groups. TCRdb re-called the PCR reads through MiXCR. For this entry, the V and J calls and clone size follow TCRdb and not the study's own pipeline. The table records about 21,000 clones, about 11% of them present only once. Germline CDR1 reads KGHDR; CDR2 reads SFDVKD. Trimming took off 1 base at V and 2 bases at J, with 8 bases between the two ends. This CDR3 contains 15 residues.

The sample consisted of blood. The chain joins TRBV24-1 to TRBJ2-1; no clear D gene. This TCR was recovered from a female donor with papillary thyroid cancer or a benign thyroid nodule (not recorded which). Some clones in this sample may be carry-over from other donors' samples. CDR3 in DNA: TGTGCCACCAGTGATTTTGACGGAGCCTACAATGAGCAGTTCTTC. Amino acid sequence: CATSDFDGAYNEQFF.